One sample yielded the 3 T cell receptor beta chains listed below, sequenced in a study of identifying expanded T cells in peripheral blood. Only in-frame clones appear in the TCRdb table, and some are missing; sequencing was by immunoSEQ multiplex PCR. This table holds tens of thousands of clones, 84% found once. The material sequenced was blood. The origin of the receptors is a person aged 18-70 years in good health.

Regarding this clone: The junction shows a germline mismatch at one end, possibly a read error. This sequence joins TRBV7-7 and TRBJ2-6, with 8 bases matching TRBD1. This CDR3 is built from 17 residues. In germline, CDR1 is SSHAT, CDR2 FNYEAQ (reference sequence). The DNA of the CDR3 is TGTGCTAGCAGTAAGGACAGGGCGGGCTCTGGGGCCAACGTCCTGACTTTC. Its translation is CASSKDRAGSGANVLTF.

V gene TRBV6-1 combines with J gene TRBJ1-2; 8 nucleotides agree with TRBD1. CDR3 length: 14 residues. With V trimmed by 3 bases and J by 2 bases, 2 bases remained unmatched. Germline V gene data show CDR1 as MNHNS and CDR2 as SASEGT. The CDR3 loop is CASSESGGNYGYTF. The CDR3, as DNA: TGTGCCAGCAGTGAGTCAGGGGGCAACTATGGCTACACCTTC.

The chain combines TRBV6-6 with TRBJ1-1; no definite D call. This CDR3 has 15 residues. The ends were cut back, 2 bases at V and 3 bases at J, with 13 bases in the middle. CDR1 is MNHNY and CDR2 is SVGAGI in the germline V gene (reference sequence). The CDR3 DNA sequence: TGTGCCAGCAGTTACATATACGGGGTGCACACTGAAGCTTTCTTT. Its protein is CASSYIYGVHTEAFF.